These T cell receptor beta chains were read from a single sample in a study of blood T cell repertoires in COVID-19. Profiled with immunoSEQ multiplex PCR; TCRdb holds only in-frame clones, not every one. The data contain around 120,000 clones, about 91% of them singletons. The sample was peripheral blood. The receptors shown here come from a woman between 50 and 59 years old with active or convalescent COVID-19. The CDR3 runs from the conserved cysteine through the conserved F or W. Fields, in order: clone size, V gene, D gene, J gene, CDR3 protein, CDR3 DNA. The D gene is left open where the match is weak. Clone sizes are given selectively: once, few, many, or a class where the clone is expanded.

NA	TRBV9	TRBD1	TRBJ2-7	CASSEGTGSPLYYEQYF	TGTGCCAGCAGCGAGGGGACAGGTAGTCCCCTCTACTACGAGCAGTACTTC
once	TRBV5-8	NA	TRBJ2-5	CASSLGRKETQYF	TGTGCCAGCAGCTTGGGGAGGAAAGAGACCCAGTACTTC
NA	TRBV5-1	NA	TRBJ2-7	CASSLGRRYEQYF	TGCGCCAGCAGCTTGGGACGGAGGTACGAGCAGTACTTC
NA	TRBV27	TRBD2	TRBJ2-1	CASSRGTSGYNEQFF	TGTGCCAGCAGCAGGGGGACTAGCGGATACAATGAGCAGTTCTTC
NA	TRBV28	NA	TRBJ2-7	CASSFPPAGDPYEQYF	TGTGCCAGCAGTTTTCCCCCGGCAGGGGACCCCTACGAGCAGTACTTC
once	TRBV25-1	TRBD2	TRBJ2-3	CASLLGSGNTDTQYF	TGTGCCAGCTTACTGGGGAGCGGGAACACAGATACGCAGTATTTT
once	TRBV19	NA	TRBJ1-4	CASSADRGKTVF	TGTGCCAGTAGTGCGGATAGAGGAAAAACTGTTTTT
NA	TRBV19	NA	TRBJ1-1	CASSFSGQSNTEAFF	TGTGCCAGTAGTTTTTCCGGACAGTCGAACACTGAAGCTTTCTTT
NA	TRBV6-1	TRBD1	TRBJ1-2	CASSETGGAGGYTF	TGTGCCAGCAGTGAGACAGGGGGCGCGGGAGGCTACACCTTC
NA	TRBV10-3	NA	TRBJ2-1	CAISESKGGYSYNEQFF	TGTGCCATCAGTGAGTCGAAAGGCGGATACTCCTACAATGAGCAGTTCTTC
NA	TRBV5-4	NA	TRBJ2-5	CASSLEQGVSQYF	TGTGCCAGCAGCTTGGAACAGGGTGTTTCCCAGTACTTC
NA	TRBV27	NA	TRBJ1-6	CASSLERGRSPLHF	TGTGCCAGCAGTTTGGAAAGGGGGAGATCACCCCTCCACTTT
NA	TRBV5-8	NA	TRBJ2-1	CASSVAVYNEQFF	TGTGCCAGCAGCGTTGCAGTCTACAATGAGCAGTTCTTC
NA	TRBV19	TRBD1	TRBJ1-1	CASTDLLGQGASTEAFF	TGTGCCAGTACTGACCTTTTAGGACAGGGGGCGAGTACTGAAGCTTTCTTT
few	TRBV9	NA	TRBJ2-7	CASSPVYSSYEQYF	TGTGCCAGCAGCCCCGTATACTCTTCCTACGAGCAGTACTTC
NA	TRBV10-3	TRBD2	TRBJ2-3	CAIRGLAGDTQYF	TGTGCCATCAGGGGACTAGCTGGGGATACGCAGTATTTT